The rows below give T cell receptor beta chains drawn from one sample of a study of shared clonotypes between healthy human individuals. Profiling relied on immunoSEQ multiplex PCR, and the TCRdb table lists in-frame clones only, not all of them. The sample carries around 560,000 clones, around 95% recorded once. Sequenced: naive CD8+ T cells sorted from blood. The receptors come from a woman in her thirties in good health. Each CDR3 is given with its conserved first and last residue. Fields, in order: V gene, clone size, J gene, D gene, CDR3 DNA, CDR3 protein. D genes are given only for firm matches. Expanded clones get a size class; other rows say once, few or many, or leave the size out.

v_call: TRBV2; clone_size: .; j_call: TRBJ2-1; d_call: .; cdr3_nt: TGTGCCAGCAGTGAAATCGATGAGCAGTTCTTC; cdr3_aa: CASSEIDEQFF
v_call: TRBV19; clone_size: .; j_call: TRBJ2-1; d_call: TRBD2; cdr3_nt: TGTGCCAGTGGAGGGAGGGGCCGAGGAAGGGAGCAGTTCTTC; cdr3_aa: CASGGRGRGREQFF
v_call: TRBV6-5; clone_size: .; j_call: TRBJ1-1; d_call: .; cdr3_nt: TGTGCCAGCAGTTACGAGGGCACGGGCACTGAAGCTTTCTTT; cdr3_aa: CASSYEGTGTEAFF
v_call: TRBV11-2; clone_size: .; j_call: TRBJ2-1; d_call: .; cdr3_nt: TGTGCCAGCAGCTTAGTCGCAGGCTACAATGAGCAGTTCTTC; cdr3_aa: CASSLVAGYNEQFF
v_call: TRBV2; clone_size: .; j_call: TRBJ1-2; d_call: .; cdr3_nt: TGTGCCAGTAAAGGGGCAGCTAACTATGGCTACACCTTC; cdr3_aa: CASKGAANYGYTF
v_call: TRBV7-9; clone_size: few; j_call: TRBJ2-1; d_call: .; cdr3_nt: TGTGCCAGCAGCTTAGCGGTTAATGAGCAGTTCTTC; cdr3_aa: CASSLAVNEQFF
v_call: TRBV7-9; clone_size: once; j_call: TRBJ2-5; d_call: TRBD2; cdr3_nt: TGTGCCAGCAGCCCACCACTAGCGGGAGGGCCGGAGACCCAGTACTTC; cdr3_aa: CASSPPLAGGPETQYF
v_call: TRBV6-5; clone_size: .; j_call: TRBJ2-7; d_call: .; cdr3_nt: TGTGCCAGCAGTCACGTGTACCTTTCTGGCGAGCAGTACTTC; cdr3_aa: CASSHVYLSGEQYF
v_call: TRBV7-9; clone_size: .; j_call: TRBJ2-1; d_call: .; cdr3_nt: TGTGCCAGCAGCTCTCTTATGGCTAAAAACAATGAGCAGTTCTTC; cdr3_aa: CASSSLMAKNNEQFF
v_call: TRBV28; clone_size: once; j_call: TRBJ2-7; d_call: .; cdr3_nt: TGTGCCAGCAGTTCGTTAGGGGCGGGGATGCTTTACGAGCAGTACTTC; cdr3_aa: CASSSLGAGMLYEQYF
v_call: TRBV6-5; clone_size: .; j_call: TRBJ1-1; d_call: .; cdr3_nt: TGTGCCAGCGCCTATGGGGGTAACACTGAAGCTTTCTTT; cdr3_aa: CASAYGGNTEAFF
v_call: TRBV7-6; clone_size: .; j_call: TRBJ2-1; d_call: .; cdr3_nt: TGTGCCAGCAGCTCATCTAACAATGAGCAGTTCTTC; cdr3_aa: CASSSSNNEQFF
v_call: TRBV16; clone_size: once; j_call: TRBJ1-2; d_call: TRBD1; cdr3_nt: TGTGCCAGCAGCCACGGGACAGGGGGCGAGTTTGGCTACACCTTC; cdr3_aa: CASSHGTGGEFGYTF
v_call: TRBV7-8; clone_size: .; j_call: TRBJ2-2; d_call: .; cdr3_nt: TGTGCCAGCAGCTGGAGCCGGGACTTAAACACCGGGGAGCTGTTTTTT; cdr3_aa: CASSWSRDLNTGELFF
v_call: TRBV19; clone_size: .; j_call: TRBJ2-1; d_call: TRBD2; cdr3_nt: TGTGCCAGTAGTATCATTCTAGCGGGAGAGCAGGGGGAGCAGTTCTTC; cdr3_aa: CASSIILAGEQGEQFF
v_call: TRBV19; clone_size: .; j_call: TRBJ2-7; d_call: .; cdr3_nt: TGTGCCAGTAGTATCCGGCCCGACTACGAGCAGTACTTC; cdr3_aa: CASSIRPDYEQYF
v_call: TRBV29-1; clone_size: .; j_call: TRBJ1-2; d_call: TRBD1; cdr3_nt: TGCAGCGTTGTTGCCCGACAGGGGGAAGGCTACACCTTC; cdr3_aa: CSVVARQGEGYTF
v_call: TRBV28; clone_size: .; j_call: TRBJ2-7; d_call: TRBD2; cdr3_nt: TGTGCCAGCAGTTTATCTCATAGCGGGAGTGCCTACGAGCAGTACTTC; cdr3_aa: CASSLSHSGSAYEQYF
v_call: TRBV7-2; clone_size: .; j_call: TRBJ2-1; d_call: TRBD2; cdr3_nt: TGTGCCAGCAGAATACTAGCGGGGTCGTACAATGAGCAGTTCTTC; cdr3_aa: CASRILAGSYNEQFF
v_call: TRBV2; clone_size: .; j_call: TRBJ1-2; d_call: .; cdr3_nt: TGTGCCAGCAGTGCTCTGAGTAACTATGGCTACACCTTC; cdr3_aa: CASSALSNYGYTF
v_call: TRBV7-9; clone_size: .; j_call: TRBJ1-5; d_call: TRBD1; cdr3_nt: TGTGCCAGCAGCTCCAGTAGGGACAGGGACAATCAGCCCCAGCATTTT; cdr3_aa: CASSSSRDRDNQPQHF
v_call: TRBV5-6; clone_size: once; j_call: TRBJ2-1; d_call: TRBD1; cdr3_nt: TGTGCCAGCAGCTTTGGGACAGCCTACAATGAGCAGTTCTTC; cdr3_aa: CASSFGTAYNEQFF
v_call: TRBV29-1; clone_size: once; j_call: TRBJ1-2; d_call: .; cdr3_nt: TGCAGCGTTGAAGTCGAAGCCCTTAGCTATGGCTACACCTTC; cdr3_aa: CSVEVEALSYGYTF
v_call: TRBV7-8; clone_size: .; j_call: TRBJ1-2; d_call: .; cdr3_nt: TGTGCCAGCAGCCCGCTGGAAGAAGCTAACTATGGCTACACCTTC; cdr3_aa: CASSPLEEANYGYTF
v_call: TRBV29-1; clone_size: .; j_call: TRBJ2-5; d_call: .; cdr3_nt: TGCAGCGCATGGGACTCAACTACCTCTTTTAAAGAGACCCAGTACTTC; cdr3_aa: CSAWDSTTSFKETQYF
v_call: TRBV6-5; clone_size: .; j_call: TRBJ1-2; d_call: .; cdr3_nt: TGTGCCAGCAGTGTTAAAGGGACGTCCGGCTACACCTTC; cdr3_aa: CASSVKGTSGYTF
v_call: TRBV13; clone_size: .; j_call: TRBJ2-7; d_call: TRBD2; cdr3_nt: TGTGCCAGCAGTCCCCCTAGCGGGGGCTCCTACGAGCAGTACTTC; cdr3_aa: CASSPPSGGSYEQYF
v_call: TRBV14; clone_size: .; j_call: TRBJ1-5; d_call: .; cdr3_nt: TGTGCCAGCAGCCACGCAGGGTTGGGACAGCCCCAGCATTTT; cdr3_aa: CASSHAGLGQPQHF
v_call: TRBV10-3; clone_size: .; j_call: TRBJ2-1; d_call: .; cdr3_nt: TGTGCCATCAGTGAGCCGGTCAGCGGGCCGAAGGGGCAGTTCTTC; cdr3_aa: CAISEPVSGPKGQFF
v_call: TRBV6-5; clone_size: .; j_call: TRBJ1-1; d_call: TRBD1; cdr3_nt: TGTGCCAGCAGTTACCAGGGGGGGAGCACTGAAGCTTTCTTT; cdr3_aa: CASSYQGGSTEAFF
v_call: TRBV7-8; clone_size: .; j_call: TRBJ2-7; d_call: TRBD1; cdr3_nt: TGTGCCAGCAGCTTAGGGACAGGACCATACTACGAGCAGTACTTC; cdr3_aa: CASSLGTGPYYEQYF
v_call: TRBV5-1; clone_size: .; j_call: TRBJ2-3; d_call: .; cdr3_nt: TGCGCCAGCAGCTTGGGTTTGGAGTCCACAGATACGCAGTATTTT; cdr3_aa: CASSLGLESTDTQYF
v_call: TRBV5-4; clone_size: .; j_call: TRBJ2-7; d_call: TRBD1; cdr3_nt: TGTGCCAGCAGCCCCCAGGACAGGGGGGACTACGAGCAGTACTTC; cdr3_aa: CASSPQDRGDYEQYF
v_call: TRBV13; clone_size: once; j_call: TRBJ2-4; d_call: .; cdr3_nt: TGTGCCAGCAGCGACCACCGGGAAGAAAACATTCAGTACTTC; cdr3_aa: CASSDHREENIQYF
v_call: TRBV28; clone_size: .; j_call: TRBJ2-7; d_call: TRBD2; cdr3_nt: TGTGCCAGCAGTCCAGGGACTAGCGGGTACGAGCAGTACTTC; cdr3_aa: CASSPGTSGYEQYF
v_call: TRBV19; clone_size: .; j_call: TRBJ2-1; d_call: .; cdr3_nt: TGTGCCAGCTCCGGGATTACGTACAATGAGCAGTTCTTC; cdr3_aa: CASSGITYNEQFF
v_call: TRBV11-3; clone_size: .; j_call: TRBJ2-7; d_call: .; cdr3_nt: TGTGCCAGCAGCTTCCGGTTTGGGAGCTCCTACGAGCAGTACTTC; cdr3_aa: CASSFRFGSSYEQYF
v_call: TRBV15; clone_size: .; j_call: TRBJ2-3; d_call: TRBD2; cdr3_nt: TGTGCCACCAGTAGCGGGAGCACAGATACGCAGTATTTT; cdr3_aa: CATSSGSTDTQYF
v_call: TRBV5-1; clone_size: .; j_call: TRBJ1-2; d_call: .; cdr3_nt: TGCGCCAGCAGCTTGGATTCGCGCGGAGGAGGCTACACCTTC; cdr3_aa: CASSLDSRGGGYTF
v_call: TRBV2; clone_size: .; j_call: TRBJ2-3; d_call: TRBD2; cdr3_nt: TGTGCCAGCAGTTCACGGACTAGCGGGAGAACTGATACGCAGTATTTT; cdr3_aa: CASSSRTSGRTDTQYF
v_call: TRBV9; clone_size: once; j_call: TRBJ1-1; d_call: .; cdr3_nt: TGTGCCAGCAGCGTAGGAGCCAACACTGAAGCTTTCTTT; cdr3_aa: CASSVGANTEAFF
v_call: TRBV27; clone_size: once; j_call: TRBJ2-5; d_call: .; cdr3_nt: TGTGCCAGCAGTTTATTGGGGGCTCAGGAGACCCAGTACTTC; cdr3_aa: CASSLLGAQETQYF